This T cell receptor (beta chain) stems from a study of human T cells and chemical hapten exposure. Overall study: Small volume differences among pooled libraries mainly caused per-sample TCR yield variation. Study-level points and caveats: Expanded TCR counts at PT1 were positively correlated with the patch test score.

V lost 4 bases, J lost 4 bases, and 18 bases lay in between. This CDR3 has 16 amino acids. The germline gives CDR1 LNHNV, CDR2 YYDKDF (reference sequence). Time point noted: patch test 1, 2 weeks after DPC sensitization. As for treatment: therapeutic diphenylcyclopropenone sensitization with weekly scalp DPC. Blood, whole and unfractionated, served as the source for total RNA extraction. Authors' methods: A per-sample median of around 91,000 TCRs was observed, with counts ranging from roughly 23,224 to 700,000. TCRdb passed the RACE reads through MiXCR, listing each CDR3 protein once. TCRdb, not the authors, supplied the V and J calls. Of approximately 80,000 distinct CDR3 sequences in the sample, approximately 12% were seen once. As for this clonotype: No antigen is known for it.

The specimen was whole blood, collected in connection with sensitization to the hapten diphenylcyclopropenone (DPC). The clonotype originates from a woman aged 45-65 years with alopecia areata. Some clones in this sample may be carry-over from other donors' samples. This rearrangement joins TRBV15 to TRBJ2-3; perhaps TRBD1 as D (6 bases). CDR3 protein: CATSTERDKGSDTQYF. The DNA for the CDR3 is TGTGCCACCAGCACAGAGAGGGACAAGGGTTCAGATACGCAGTATTTT.